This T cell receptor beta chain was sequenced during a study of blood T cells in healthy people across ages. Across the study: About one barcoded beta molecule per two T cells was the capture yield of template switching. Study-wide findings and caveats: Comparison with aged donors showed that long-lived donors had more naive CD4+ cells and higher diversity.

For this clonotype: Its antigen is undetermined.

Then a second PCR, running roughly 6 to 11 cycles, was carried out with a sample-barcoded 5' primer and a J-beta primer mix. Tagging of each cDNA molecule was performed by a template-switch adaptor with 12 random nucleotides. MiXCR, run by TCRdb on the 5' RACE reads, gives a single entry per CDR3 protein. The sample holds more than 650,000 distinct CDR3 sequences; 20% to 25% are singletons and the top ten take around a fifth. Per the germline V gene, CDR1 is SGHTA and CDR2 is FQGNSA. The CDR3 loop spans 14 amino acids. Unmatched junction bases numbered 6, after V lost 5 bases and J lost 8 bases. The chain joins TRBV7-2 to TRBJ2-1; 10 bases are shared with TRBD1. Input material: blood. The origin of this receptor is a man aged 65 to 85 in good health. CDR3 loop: CASSLDRGSDEQFF. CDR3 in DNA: TGTGCCAGCAGCCTGGACAGGGGGTCCGATGAGCAGTTCTTC.